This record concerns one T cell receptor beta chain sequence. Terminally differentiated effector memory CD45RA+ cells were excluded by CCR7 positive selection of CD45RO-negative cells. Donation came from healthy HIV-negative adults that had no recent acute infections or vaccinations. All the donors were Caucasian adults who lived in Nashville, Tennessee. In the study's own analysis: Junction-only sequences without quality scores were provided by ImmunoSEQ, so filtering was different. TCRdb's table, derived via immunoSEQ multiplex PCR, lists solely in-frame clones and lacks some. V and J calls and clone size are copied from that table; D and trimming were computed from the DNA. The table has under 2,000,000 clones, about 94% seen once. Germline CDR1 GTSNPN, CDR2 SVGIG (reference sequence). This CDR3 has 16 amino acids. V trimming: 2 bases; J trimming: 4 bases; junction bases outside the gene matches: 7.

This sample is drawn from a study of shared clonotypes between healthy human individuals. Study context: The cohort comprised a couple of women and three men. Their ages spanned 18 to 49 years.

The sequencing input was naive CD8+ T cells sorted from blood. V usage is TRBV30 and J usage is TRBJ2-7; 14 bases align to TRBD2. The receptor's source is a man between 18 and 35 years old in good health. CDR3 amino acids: CAWSSPGLAGVYEQYF. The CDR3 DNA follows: TGTGCCTGGAGTTCGCCGGGACTAGCGGGAGTATACGAGCAGTACTTC.